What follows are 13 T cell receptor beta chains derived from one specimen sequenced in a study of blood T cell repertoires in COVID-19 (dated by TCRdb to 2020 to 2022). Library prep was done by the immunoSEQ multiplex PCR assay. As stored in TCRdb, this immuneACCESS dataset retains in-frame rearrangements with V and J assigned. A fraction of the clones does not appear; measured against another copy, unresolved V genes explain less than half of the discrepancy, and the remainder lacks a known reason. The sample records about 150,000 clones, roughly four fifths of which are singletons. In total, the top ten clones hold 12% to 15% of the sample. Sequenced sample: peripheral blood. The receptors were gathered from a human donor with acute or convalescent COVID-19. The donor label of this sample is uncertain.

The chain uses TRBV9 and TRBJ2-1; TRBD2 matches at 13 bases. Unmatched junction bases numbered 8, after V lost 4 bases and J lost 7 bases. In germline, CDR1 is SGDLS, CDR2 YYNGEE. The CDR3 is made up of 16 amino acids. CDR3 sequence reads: CASSLRTSGGGNEQFF. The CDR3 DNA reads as TGTGCCAGCAGCTTACGGACTAGCGGGGGAGGAAATGAGCAGTTCTTC.

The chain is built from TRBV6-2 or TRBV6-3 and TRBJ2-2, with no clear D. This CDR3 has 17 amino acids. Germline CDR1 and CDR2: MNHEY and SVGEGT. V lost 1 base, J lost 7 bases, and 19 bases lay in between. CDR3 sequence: CASSYYPFTASHGELFF. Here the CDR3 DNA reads TGTGCCAGCAGTTACTATCCCTTCACAGCCTCTCACGGGGAGCTGTTTTTT.

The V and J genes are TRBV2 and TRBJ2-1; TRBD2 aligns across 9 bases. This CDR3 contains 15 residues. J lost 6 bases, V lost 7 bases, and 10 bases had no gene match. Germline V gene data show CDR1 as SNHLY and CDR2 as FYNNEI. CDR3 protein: CASTGGLASSNEQFF. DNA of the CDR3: TGTGCCAGCACCGGAGGACTAGCGTCGAGCAATGAGCAGTTCTTC. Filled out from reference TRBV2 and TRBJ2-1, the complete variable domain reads EPEVTQTPSHQVTQMGQEVILRCVPISNHLYFYWYRQILGQKVEFLVSFYNNEISEKSEIFDDQFSVERPDGSNFTLKIRSTKLEDSAMYFCASTGGLASSNEQFFGPGTRLTVL.

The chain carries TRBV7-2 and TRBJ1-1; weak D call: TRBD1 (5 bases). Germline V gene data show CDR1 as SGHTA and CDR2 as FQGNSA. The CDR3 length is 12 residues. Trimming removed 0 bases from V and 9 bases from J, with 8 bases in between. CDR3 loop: CASSLANRQAFF. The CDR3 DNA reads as TGTGCCAGCAGCTTAGCGAACAGGCAAGCTTTCTTT.

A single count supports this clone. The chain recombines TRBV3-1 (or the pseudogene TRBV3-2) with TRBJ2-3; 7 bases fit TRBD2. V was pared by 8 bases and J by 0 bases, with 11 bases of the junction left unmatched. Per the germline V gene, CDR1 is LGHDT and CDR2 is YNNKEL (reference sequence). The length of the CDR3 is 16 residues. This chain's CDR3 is CASSEYYSGSTDTQYF. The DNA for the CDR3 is TGTGCCAGCTCGGAGTACTATAGCGGGAGCACAGATACGCAGTATTTT.

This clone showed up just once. CDR3 in amino acids: CASREGDMNTEAFF. CDR3 DNA sequence: TGCGCCAGCAGAGAAGGGGACATGAACACTGAAGCTTTCTTT. The chain is built from TRBV5-1 and TRBJ1-1; the D gene is possibly TRBD1 (6 bases). The germline V and J ends were trimmed by 5 bases and 0 bases, with 11 bases remaining between them. CDR1 SGHRS and CDR2 YFSETQ come from the germline V gene. This CDR3 contains 14 residues.

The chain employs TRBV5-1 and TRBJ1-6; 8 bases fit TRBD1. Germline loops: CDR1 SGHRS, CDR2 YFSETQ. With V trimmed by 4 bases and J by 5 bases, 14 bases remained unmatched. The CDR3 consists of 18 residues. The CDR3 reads CASSLVVQGAPNNSPLHF. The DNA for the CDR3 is TGCGCCAGCAGCCTGGTGGTCCAGGGGGCACCCAATAATTCACCCCTCCACTTT.

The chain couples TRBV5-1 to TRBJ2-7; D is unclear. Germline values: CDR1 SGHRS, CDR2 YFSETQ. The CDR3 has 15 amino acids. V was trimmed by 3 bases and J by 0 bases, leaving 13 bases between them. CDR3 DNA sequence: TGCGCCAGCAGCTACAGCTTGAGTCCCTCCTACGAGCAGTACTTC. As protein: CASSYSLSPSYEQYF.

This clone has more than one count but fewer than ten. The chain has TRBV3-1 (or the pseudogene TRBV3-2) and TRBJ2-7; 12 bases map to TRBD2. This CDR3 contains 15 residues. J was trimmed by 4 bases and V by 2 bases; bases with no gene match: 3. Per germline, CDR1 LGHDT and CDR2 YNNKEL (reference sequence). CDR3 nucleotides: TGTGCCAGCAGCCAATCTAGCGGGGGGGTGTACGAGCAGTACTTC. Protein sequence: CASSQSSGGVYEQYF.

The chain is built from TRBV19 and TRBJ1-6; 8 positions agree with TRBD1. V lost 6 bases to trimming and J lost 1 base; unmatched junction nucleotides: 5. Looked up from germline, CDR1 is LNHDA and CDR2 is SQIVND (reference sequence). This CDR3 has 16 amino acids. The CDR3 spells CASSNRGMSYNSPLHF. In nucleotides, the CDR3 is TGTGCCAGTAGCAACAGGGGGATGTCCTATAATTCACCCCTCCACTTT.

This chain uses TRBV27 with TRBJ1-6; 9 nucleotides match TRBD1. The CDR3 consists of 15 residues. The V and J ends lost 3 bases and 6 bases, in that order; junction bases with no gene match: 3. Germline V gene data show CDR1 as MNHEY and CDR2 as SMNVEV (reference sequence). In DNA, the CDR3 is TGTGCCAGCAGTTTTTCGGGACAGGGTAATTCACCCCTCCACTTT. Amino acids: CASSFSGQGNSPLHF.

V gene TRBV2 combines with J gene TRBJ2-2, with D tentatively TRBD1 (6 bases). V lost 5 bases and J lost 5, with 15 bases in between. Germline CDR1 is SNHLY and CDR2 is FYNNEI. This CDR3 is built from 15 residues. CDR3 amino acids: CASSWLGQGTGELFF. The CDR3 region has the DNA TGTGCCAGCAGTTGGTTAGGGCAGGGGACCGGGGAGCTGTTTTTT.

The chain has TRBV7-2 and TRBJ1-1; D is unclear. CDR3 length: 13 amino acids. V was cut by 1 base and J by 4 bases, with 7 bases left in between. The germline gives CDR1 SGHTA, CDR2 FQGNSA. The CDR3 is CASSLEMSTEAFF. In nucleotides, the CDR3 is TGTGCCAGCAGCTTAGAAATGAGCACTGAAGCTTTCTTT.